The clone carrying this T cell receptor (beta chain) is a singleton in its sample. What it recognizes is unknown. The method was immunoSEQ multiplex PCR; TCRdb's version includes in-frame clones alone and lacks a portion of them. The table has around 64,000 clones, 80% to 95% seen once. Trimming removed 4 bases at V and 0 bases at J, with 13 bases between. The length of the CDR3 is 14 residues. Per germline, CDR1 SQVTM and CDR2 ANQGSEA. The entry originates in a study of OX40 agonist ivuxolimab in advanced cancers. Overall study: Antecedent anti-PD-1, anti-PD-L1 or anti-CTLA-4 therapy was permissible, with roughly 40% having received some.

Study-level findings and limits: Partial responders receiving 0.1-3.0 mg/kg showed among the lowest clonal expansion.

Specimen: CD4+ or CD8+ T cells sorted from blood, collected in a trial of the OX40 agonist ivuxolimab. The V and J genes are TRBV29-1 and TRBJ2-7; possibly TRBD1 or TRBD2 for D (5 bases each). This receptor was taken from an adult with an advanced solid tumor such as melanoma, head and neck, liver or kidney cancer. The CDR3 sequence is CSVVGPGSSYEQYF. The CDR3 DNA sequence: TGCAGCGTTGTAGGTCCAGGGAGCTCCTACGAGCAGTACTTC.